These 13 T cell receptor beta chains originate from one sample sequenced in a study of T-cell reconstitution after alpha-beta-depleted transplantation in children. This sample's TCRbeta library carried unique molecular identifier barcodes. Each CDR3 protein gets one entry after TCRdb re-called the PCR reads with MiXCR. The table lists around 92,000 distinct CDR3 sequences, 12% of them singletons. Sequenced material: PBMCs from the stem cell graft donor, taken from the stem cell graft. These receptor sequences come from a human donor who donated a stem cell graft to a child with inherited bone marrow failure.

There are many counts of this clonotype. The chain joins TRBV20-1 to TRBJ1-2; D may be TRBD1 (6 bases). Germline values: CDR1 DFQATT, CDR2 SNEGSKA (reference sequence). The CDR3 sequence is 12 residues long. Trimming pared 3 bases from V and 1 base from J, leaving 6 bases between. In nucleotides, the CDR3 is TGCAGTGCTAGGGACAGTAACTATGGCTACACCTTC. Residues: CSARDSNYGYTF.

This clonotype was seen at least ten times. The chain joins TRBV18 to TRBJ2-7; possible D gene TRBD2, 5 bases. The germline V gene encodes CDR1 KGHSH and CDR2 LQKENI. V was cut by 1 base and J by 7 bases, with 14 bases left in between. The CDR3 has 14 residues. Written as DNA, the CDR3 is TGTGCCAGCTCACCACGGGCGGGCCCCGAGGAGCAGTACTTC. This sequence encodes CASSPRAGPEEQYF.

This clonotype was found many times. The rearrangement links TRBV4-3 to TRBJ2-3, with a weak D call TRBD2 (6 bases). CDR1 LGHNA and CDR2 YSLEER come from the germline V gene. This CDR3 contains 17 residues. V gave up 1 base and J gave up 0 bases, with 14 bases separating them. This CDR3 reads CASSQAPLASSTDTQYF. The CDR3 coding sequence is TGCGCCAGCAGCCAAGCCCCCCTAGCGAGTAGCACAGATACGCAGTATTTT.

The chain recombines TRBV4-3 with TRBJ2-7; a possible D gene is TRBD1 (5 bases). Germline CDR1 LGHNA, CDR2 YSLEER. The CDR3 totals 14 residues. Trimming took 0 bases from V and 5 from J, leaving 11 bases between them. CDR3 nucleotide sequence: TGCGCCAGCAGCCAAGATCCAGGGTTCAACGAGCAGTACTTC. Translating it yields CASSQDPGFNEQYF.

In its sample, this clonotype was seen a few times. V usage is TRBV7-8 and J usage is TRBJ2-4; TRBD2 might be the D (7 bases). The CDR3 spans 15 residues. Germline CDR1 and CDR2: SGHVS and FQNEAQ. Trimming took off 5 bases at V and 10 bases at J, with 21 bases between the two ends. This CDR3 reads CASSRAGPGEGIQYF. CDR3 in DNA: TGTGCCAGCAGCCGAGCCGGCCCAGGGGAGGGAATTCAGTACTTC.

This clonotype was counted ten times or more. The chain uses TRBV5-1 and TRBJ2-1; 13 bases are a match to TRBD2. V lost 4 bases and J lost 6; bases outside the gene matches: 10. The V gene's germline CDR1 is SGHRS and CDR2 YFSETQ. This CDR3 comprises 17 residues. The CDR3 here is CASSITSGLAGINEQFF. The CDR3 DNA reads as TGCGCCAGCAGCATAACGTCGGGACTAGCGGGAATCAATGAGCAGTTCTTC.

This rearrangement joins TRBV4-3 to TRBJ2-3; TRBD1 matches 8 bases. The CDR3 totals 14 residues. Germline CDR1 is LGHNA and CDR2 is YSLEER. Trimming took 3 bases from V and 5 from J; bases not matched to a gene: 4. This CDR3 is CASSHRTGKDTQYF. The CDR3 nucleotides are TGCGCCAGCAGCCATCGGACAGGGAAAGATACGCAGTATTTT.

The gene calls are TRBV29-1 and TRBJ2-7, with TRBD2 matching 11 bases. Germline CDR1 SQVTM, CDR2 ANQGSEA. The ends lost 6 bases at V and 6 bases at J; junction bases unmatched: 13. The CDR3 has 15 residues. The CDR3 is CSVLLAGDVVGEQYF. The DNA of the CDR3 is TGCAGCGTGTTACTAGCGGGAGACGTTGTTGGCGAGCAGTACTTC.

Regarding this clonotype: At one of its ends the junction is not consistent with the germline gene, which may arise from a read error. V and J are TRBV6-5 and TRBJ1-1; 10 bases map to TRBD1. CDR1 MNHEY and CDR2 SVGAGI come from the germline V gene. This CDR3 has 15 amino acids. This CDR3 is CASRYGTGAQTEAFF. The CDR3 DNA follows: TGTGCCAGCCGTTACGGGACAGGGGCTCAAACTGAAGCTTTCTTT.

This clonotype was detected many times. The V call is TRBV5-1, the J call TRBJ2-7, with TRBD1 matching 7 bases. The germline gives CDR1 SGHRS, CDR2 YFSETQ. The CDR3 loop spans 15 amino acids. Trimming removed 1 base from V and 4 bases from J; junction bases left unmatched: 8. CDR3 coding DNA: TGCGCCAGCAGCTTGCTGGGACAGAGAGGGTACGAGCAGTACTTC. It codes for CASSLLGQRGYEQYF.

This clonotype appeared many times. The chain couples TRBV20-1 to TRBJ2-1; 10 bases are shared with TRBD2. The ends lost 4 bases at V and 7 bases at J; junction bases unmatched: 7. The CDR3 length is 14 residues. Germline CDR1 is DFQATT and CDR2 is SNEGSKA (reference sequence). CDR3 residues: CSAKRGGPSNEQFF. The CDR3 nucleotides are TGCAGTGCTAAGCGGGGGGGCCCTAGTAATGAGCAGTTCTTC.

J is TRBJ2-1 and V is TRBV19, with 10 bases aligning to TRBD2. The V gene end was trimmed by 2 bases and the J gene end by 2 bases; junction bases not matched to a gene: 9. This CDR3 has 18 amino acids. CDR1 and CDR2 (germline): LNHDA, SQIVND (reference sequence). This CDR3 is CASSIMLAGAVPYNEQFF. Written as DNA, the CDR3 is TGTGCCAGTAGTATAATGCTAGCGGGAGCCGTCCCCTACAATGAGCAGTTCTTC.

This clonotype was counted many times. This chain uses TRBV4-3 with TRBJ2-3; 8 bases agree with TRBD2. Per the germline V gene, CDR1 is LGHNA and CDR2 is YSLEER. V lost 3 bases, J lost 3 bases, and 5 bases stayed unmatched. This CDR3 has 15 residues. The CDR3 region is CASSQLAGWTDTQYF. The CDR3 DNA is TGCGCCAGCAGCCAGCTAGCGGGTTGGACAGATACGCAGTATTTT.